There are many counts of the clone carrying this TCR beta chain. What it binds is unknown. The data stem from a study of T cells in Graves' hyperthyroidism and ophthalmopathy. The diagnostic basis comprised clinical symptoms, serum thyroxine and TRAb, thyroid ultrasound and orbital computed tomography. The authors obtained PBMCs from over 8 ml of fresh peripheral blood. V lost 5 bases, J lost 7 bases, and 18 bases lay in between. Germline lookup yields CDR1 SGHNT and CDR2 YENEEA. The CDR3 extends over 15 amino acids. Broader study findings: Researchers found most expanded thyroid clonotypes above 0.001 in blood as well.

RNA transcripts served as the template for amplifying TCR beta CDR3 regions. In the first-round RT-PCR of the TCR CDR3, the HTBI primer set was used. A single record per CDR3 protein comes from TCRdb applying MiXCR to the multiplex PCR reads. The table records nearly 600,000 distinct CDR3 sequences, around 14% of them present only once. This sequence joins TRBV11-3 and TRBJ2-1, with D perhaps TRBD2 (6 bases). This TCR derives from a woman younger than 30 with Graves' ophthalmopathy. Sequenced: blood. The CDR3 nucleotides read TGTGCCAGCAGCCCCCGACGTGCGGAGGGGAATGAGCAGTTCTTC. Translation: CASSPRRAEGNEQFF.